These 3 T cell receptor beta chains were all obtained from the same sample, sequenced in a study of CD8 T cells in ankylosing spondylitis. TCRdb recomputed calls from the 5' RACE reads with MiXCR, one row per CDR3 protein. The sample contains around 300,000 distinct CDR3 sequences, around 10% of which appear only once. The sequenced sample was blood, either unsorted or a sorted T cell fraction (not recorded which). These receptors all come from a female donor with ankylosing spondylitis or in good health (not recorded which).

This clonotype has a count of ten or more. The chain has TRBV20-1 and TRBJ1-3, with a possible D match to TRBD1 (5 bases). The length of the CDR3 is 15 residues. V lost 1 base, J lost 1 base, and 11 bases lay in between. CDR1 and CDR2 from the germline V gene are DFQATT and SNEGSKA (reference sequence). The CDR3 nucleotides read TGCAGTGCTAGAGTTGGGGGGGGTTCTGGAAACACCATATATTTT. This codes for CSARVGGGSGNTIYF.

Turning to this clonotype: One junction end does not reproduce the germline sequence, and a read error may be involved. This rearrangement joins TRBV20-1 to TRBJ2-1, with D possibly TRBD2 on 7 matching bases. Per the germline V gene, CDR1 is DFQATT and CDR2 is SNEGSKA (reference sequence). The CDR3 is 18 amino acids. CDR3 amino acids: CCARDPKRGGDGYNEQFF. CDR3 DNA sequence: TGCTGTGCTAGGGATCCAAAGAGGGGGGGCGACGGGTACAATGAGCAGTTCTTC.

This clonotype was observed at least ten times. The V gene is TRBV28, the J gene TRBJ1-5; 9 bases are a match to TRBD1. The CDR3 runs 17 residues. Germline V gene data show CDR1 as MDHEN and CDR2 as SYDVKM. The V and J ends lost 8 bases and 0 bases, in that order; junction bases with no gene match: 11. This chain's CDR3 is CASYSISGQGSNQPQHF. CDR3 in DNA: TGTGCCAGCTATTCGATTTCGGGACAGGGTAGCAATCAGCCCCAGCATTTT.